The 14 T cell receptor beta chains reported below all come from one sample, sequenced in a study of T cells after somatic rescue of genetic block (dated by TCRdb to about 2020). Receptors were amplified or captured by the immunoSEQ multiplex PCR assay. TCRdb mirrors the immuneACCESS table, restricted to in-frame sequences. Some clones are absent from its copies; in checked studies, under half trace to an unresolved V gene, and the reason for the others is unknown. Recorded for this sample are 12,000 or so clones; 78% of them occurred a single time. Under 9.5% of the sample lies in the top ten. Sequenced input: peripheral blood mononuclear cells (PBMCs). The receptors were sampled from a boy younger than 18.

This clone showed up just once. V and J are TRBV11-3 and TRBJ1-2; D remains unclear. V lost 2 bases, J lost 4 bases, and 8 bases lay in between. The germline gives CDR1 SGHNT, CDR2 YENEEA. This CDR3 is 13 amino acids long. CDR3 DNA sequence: TGTGCCAGCAGCTTAAGAGGTCCCTATGGCTACACCTTC. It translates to CASSLRGPYGYTF.

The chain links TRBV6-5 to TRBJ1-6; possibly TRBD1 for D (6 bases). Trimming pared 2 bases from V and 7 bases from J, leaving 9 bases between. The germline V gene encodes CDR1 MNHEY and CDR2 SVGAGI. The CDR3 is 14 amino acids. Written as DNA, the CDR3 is TGTGCCAGCAGTTACATGGGACACAATTCACCCCTCCACTTT. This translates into CASSYMGHNSPLHF.

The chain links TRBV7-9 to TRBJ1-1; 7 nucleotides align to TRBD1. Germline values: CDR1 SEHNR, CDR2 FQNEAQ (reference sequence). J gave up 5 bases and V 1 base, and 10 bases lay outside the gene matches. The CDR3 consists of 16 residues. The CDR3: CASSLEFGEGATEAFF. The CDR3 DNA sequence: TGTGCCAGCAGCTTAGAGTTTGGAGAGGGGGCAACTGAAGCTTTCTTT.

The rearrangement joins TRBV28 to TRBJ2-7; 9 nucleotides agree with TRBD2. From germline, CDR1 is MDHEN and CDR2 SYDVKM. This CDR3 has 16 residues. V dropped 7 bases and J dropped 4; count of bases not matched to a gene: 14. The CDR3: CASTATGLAGFYEQYF. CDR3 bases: TGTGCCAGCACCGCCACCGGGCTAGCGGGATTTTACGAGCAGTACTTC.

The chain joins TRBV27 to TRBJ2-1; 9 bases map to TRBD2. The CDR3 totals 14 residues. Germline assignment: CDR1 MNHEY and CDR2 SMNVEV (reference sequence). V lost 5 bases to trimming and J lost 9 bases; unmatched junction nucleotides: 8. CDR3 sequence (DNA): TGTGCCAGCAGTGGGATAGCGGGAGTGGCTGAGCAGTTCTTC. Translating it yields CASSGIAGVAEQFF.

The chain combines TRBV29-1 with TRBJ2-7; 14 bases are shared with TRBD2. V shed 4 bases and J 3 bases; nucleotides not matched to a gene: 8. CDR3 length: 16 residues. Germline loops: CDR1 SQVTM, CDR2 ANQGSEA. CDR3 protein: CSVGGTSGSGDYEQYF. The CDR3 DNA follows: TGCAGCGTTGGGGGGACTAGCGGGAGTGGGGACTACGAGCAGTACTTC.

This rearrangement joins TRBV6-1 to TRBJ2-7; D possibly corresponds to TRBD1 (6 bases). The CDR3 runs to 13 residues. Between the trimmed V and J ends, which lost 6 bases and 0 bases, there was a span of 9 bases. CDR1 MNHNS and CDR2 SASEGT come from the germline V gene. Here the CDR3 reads CASRTGISYEQYF. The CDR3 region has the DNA TGTGCCAGCAGGACAGGTATCTCCTACGAGCAGTACTTC.

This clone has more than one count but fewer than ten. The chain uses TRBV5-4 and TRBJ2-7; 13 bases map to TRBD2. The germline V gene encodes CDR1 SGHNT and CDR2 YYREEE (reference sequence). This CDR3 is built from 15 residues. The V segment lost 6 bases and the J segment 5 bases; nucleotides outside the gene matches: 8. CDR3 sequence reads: CASTPGLAGVHEQYF. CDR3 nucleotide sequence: TGTGCCAGCACCCCTGGACTAGCGGGAGTCCACGAGCAGTACTTC.

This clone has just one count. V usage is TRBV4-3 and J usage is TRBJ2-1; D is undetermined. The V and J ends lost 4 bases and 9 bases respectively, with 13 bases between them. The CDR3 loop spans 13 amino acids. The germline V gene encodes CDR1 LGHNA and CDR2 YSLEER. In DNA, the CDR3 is TGCGCCAGCAGCCGAGACTTTAGTAGTGAGCAGTTCTTC. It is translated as CASSRDFSSEQFF.

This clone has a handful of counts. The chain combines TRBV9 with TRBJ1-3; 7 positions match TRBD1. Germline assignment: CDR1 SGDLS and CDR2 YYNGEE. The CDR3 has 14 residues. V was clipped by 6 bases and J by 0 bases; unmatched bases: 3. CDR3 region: CASNRQGSGNTIYF. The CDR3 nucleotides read TGTGCCAGCAACCGACAGGGCTCTGGAAACACCATATATTTT.

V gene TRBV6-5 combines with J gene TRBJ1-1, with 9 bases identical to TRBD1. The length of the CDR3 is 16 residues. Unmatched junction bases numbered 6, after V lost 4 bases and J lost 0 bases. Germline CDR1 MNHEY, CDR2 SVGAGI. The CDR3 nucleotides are TGTGCCAGCAGTTTGACAGGGGGTACCATGAACACTGAAGCTTTCTTT. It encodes CASSLTGGTMNTEAFF.

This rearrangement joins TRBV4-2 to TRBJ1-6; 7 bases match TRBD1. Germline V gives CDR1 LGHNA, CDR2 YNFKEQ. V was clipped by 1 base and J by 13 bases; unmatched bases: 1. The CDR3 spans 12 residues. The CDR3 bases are TGTGCCAGCAGCCAAGGAGGGGGCCCCCTCCACTTT. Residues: CASSQGGGPLHF.

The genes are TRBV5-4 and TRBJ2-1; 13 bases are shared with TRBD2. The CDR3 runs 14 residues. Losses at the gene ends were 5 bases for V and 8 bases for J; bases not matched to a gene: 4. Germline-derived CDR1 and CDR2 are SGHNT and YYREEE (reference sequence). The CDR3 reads CASRPGLAGDEQFF. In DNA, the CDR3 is TGTGCCAGCAGACCCGGACTAGCGGGAGATGAGCAGTTCTTC. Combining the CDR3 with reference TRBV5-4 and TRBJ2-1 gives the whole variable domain ETGVTQSPTHLIKTRGQQVTLRCSSQSGHNTVSWYQQALGQGPQFIFQYYREEENGRGNFPPRFSGLQFPNYSSELNVNALELDDSALYLCASRPGLAGDEQFFGPGTRLTVL.

The CDR3 bases are TGTGCCAGCAGCCGAGGAAACACTGAAGCTTTCTTT. Amino acids: CASSRGNTEAFF. The V and J genes are TRBV11-3 and TRBJ1-1, with no clear D. This CDR3 spans 12 amino acids. CDR1 SGHNT and CDR2 YENEEA come from the germline V gene. V dropped 5 bases and J dropped 2 bases, with 6 bases sitting between them.